This paragraph reports one T cell receptor beta chain. This sample stems from a study of OX40 agonist ivuxolimab in advanced cancers. In the study overall: Every 2 weeks, patients got intravenous ivuxolimab at one of six dose levels (0.01-10 mg/kg). Among those enrolled, mean age was roughly 62 years (range about 23 to 85) and 75% to 90% were male.

The CDR3 totals 16 residues. V shed 0 bases, J shed 10 bases, and the junction held 9 bases outside the gene matches. CDR1 and CDR2 from the germline V gene are KGHSH and LQKENI. Sequencing used immunoSEQ multiplex PCR; TCRdb keeps in-frame clones, though not all of them. The sample holds about 68,000 clones, approximately 89% seen once. Sample: CD4+ or CD8+ T cells sorted from blood, taken in a trial of the OX40 agonist ivuxolimab. This clonotype originated in an adult with an advanced solid tumor such as melanoma, head and neck, liver or kidney cancer. V is TRBV18 and J is TRBJ1-4; TRBD1 matches 9 bases. The DNA for the CDR3 is TGTGCCAGCTCACCACCTGGACAGGGGTATAGCGGAAAACTGTTTTTT. It codes for CASSPPGQGYSGKLFF. Full variable domain (rest looked up from reference TRBV18 and TRBJ1-4): NAGVMQNPRHLVRRRGQEARLRCSPMKGHSHVYWYRQLPEEGLKFMVYLQKENIIDESGMPKERFSAEFPKEGPSILRIQQVVRGDSAAYFCASSPPGQGYSGKLFFGSGTQLSVL.